A single sample is the source of the 14 T cell receptor beta chains below, sequenced in a study of shared T cell receptors in the human thymus. Measured with immunoSEQ multiplex PCR; TCRdb has only the in-frame clones, and not every one. The top ten hold 0.0095% to 0.012% of the sample, which has about 660,000 clones, roughly 88% seen once. These same records also appear under a second study, on human thymus T cells.

The sequencing input was thymocytes. The receptors stem from a boy under two years old with a congenital heart defect.

The chain uses TRBV7-2 and TRBJ2-5, with TRBD2 matching over 12 bases. The J call may be wrong; the DNA end is better matched by TRBJ2-7. Germline assignment: CDR1 SGHTA and CDR2 FQGNSA. The CDR3 covers 14 residues. CDR3 nucleotides: TGTGCCAGCAGTTCTAGCGGGAGGGCCGGCGAGCAGTACTTC. It translates to CASSSSGRAGEQYF.

V is TRBV10-3 and J is TRBJ1-5; D might be TRBD1 (5 bases). The CDR3 sequence is 16 residues long. Between the trimmed V and J ends, which lost 2 bases and 1 base, there was a span of 12 bases. From germline, CDR1 is ENHRY and CDR2 SYGVKD. The CDR3 coding sequence is TGTGCCATCAGTGAGGGAGGGGCGGGGAGCAATCAGCCCCAGCATTTT. It translates to CAISEGGAGSNQPQHF.

The V and J genes are TRBV27 and TRBJ2-7; unclear D gene. Germline values: CDR1 MNHEY, CDR2 SMNVEV (reference sequence). V lost 3 bases, J lost 0 bases, and 12 bases lay in between. This CDR3 contains 15 residues. The CDR3 bases are TGTGCCAGCAGTTTGCACAGCCCCTACTCCTACGAGCAGTACTTC. Translating it yields CASSLHSPYSYEQYF.

This chain uses TRBV11-2 with TRBJ2-7; 11 bases are shared with TRBD1. Germline CDR1 reads SGHAT; CDR2 reads FQNNGV. The junction had 5 bases not matched to a gene; V was cut back by 4 bases and J by 0 bases. There are 16 residues in the CDR3. CDR3 DNA: TGTGCCAGCAGCTCCGCCGGGACAGGGGGCTCCTACGAGCAGTACTTC. This sequence encodes CASSSAGTGGSYEQYF.

A remark on this clone: This sample also contains other DNA sequences that code for the same CDR3. The genes are TRBV7-2 and TRBJ2-7; D not certain. Germline-derived CDR1 and CDR2 are SGHTA and FQGNSA. The CDR3 length is 12 residues. V lost 2 bases to trimming and J lost 3 bases, with 5 bases between them. The DNA of the CDR3 is TGTGCCAGCAGCTTATCAGGCTACGAGCAGTACTTC. Translated, it gives CASSLSGYEQYF.

V and J are TRBV18 and TRBJ2-7, with 8 bases identical to TRBD2. The CDR3 consists of 17 residues. V trimming: 0 bases; J trimming: 4 bases; junction bases outside the gene matches: 11. CDR1 is KGHSH, CDR2 LQKENI, per germline. CDR3 region: CASSPPISREGGYEQYF. The CDR3 DNA follows: TGTGCCAGCTCACCACCGATAAGCCGGGAGGGAGGTTACGAGCAGTACTTC.

The CDR3 sequence: CASRGRSGNTIYF. The CDR3, as DNA: TGTGCCAGCAGGGGGCGGTCTGGAAACACCATATATTTT. This sequence joins TRBV28 and TRBJ1-3; tentative D call: TRBD1 (5 bases). This CDR3 has 13 amino acids. From germline, CDR1 is MDHEN and CDR2 SYDVKM. V was clipped by 6 bases and J by 1 base, with 7 bases between them.

In DNA, the CDR3 is TGTGCCAGCAGCTGGACTAGCGGGAGGGCCCGACACGGGGAGCTGTTTTTT. It is translated as CASSWTSGRARHGELFF. The chain is built from TRBV7-3 and TRBJ2-2, with 15 bases fitting TRBD2. In germline, CDR1 is SGHTA, CDR2 FQGTGA. This CDR3 contains 17 residues. The J segment lost 7 bases and the V segment lost 4 bases, leaving 7 bases of the junction unmatched.

On this clone itself: The sample contains more than one DNA sequence encoding this CDR3. The gene calls are TRBV27 and TRBJ2-2; TRBD1 is a possible D gene (5 bases). V was cut by 2 bases and J by 2 bases, with 9 bases left in between. CDR1 and CDR2 (germline): MNHEY, SMNVEV (reference sequence). The CDR3 sequence is 15 residues long. In DNA form, the CDR3 reads TGTGCCAGCAGTTTAACAGGCCATAACACCGGGGAGCTGTTTTTT. It is translated as CASSLTGHNTGELFF.

V and J are TRBV4-1 and TRBJ2-5, with D possibly matching TRBD2 (5 bases). Germline values: CDR1 MGHRA, CDR2 YSYEKL. The V gene lost 11 bases and the J gene lost 2 bases, with 12 bases spanning the gap. The CDR3 runs 12 residues. CDR3 loop: CAYGGLQETQYF. The CDR3 DNA is TGCGCCTATGGAGGATTACAAGAGACCCAGTACTTC.

V gene TRBV4-3 combines with J gene TRBJ2-5; TRBD2 aligns across 9 bases. In germline, CDR1 is LGHNA, CDR2 YSLEER. The CDR3 is 16 amino acids. J lost 5 bases, V lost 1 base, and 8 bases had no gene match. The CDR3 bases are TGCGCCAGCAGCCAAGTGGTAGCGGGAGTACGGGAGACCCAGTACTTC. As protein: CASSQVVAGVRETQYF.

The rearrangement joins TRBV7-9 to TRBJ2-1; TRBD2 aligns across 14 bases. The V gene end was trimmed by 5 bases and the J gene end by 8 bases; junction bases not matched to a gene: 11. The CDR3 is made up of 17 amino acids. The V gene's germline CDR1 is SEHNR and CDR2 FQNEAQ (reference sequence). As DNA, the CDR3 is TGTGCCAGCAGCGCCCGACGACTAGCGGGAGGGGTAGATGAGCAGTTCTTC. Its translation is CASSARRLAGGVDEQFF.

CDR3 residues: CASQGVEKLFF. CDR3 sequence (DNA): TGTGCCAGCCAGGGTGTTGAAAAACTGTTTTTT. The V and J genes are TRBV25-1 and TRBJ1-4; D might be TRBD1 (5 bases). The germline V and J ends were trimmed by 8 bases and 7 bases, with 8 bases remaining between them. CDR3 length equals 11 residues. CDR1 and CDR2 (germline): MGHDK, SYGVNS.

This chain links TRBV28 with TRBJ2-7, with 7 bases that match TRBD2. Trimming at V came to 4 bases and at J to 2 bases, leaving 8 bases not matched to a gene. The CDR3 length is 15 residues. Germline V CDR1 and CDR2: MDHEN, SYDVKM. CDR3 in amino acids: CASSSGEGPTYEQYF. DNA of the CDR3: TGTGCCAGCAGTTCCGGGGAGGGGCCCACCTACGAGCAGTACTTC.